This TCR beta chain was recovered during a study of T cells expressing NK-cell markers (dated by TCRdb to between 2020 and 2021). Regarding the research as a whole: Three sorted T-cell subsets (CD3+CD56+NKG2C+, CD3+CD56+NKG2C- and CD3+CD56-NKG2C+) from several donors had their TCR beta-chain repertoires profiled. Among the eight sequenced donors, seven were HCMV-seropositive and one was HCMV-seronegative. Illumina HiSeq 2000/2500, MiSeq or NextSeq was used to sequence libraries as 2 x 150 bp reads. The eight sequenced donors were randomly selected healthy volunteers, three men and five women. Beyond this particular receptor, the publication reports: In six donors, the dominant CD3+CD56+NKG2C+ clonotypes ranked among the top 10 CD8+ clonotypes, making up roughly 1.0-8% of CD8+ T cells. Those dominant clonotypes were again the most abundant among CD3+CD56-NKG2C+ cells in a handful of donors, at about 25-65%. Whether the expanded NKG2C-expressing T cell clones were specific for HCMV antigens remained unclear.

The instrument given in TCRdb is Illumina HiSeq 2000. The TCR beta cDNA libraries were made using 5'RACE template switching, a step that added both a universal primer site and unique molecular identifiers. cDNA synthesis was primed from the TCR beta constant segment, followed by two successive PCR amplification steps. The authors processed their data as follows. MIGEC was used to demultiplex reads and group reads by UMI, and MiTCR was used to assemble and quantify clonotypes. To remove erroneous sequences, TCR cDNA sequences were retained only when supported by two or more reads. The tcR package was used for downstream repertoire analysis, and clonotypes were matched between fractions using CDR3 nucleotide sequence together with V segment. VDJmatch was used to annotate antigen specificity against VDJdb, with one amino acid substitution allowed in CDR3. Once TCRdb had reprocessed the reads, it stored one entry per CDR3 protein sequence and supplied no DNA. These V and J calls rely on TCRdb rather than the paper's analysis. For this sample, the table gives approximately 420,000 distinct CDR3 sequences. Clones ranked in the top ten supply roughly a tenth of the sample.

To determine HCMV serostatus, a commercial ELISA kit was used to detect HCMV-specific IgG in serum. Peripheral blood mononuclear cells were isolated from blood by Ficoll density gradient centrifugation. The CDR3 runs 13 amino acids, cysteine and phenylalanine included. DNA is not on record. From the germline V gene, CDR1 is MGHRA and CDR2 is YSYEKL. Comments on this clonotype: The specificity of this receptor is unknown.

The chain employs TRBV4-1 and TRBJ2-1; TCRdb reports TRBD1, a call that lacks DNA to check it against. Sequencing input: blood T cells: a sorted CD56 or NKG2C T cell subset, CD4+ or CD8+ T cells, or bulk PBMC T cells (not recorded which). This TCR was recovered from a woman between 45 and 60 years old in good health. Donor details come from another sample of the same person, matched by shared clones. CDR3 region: CASSQRTGNEQFF.